Shown below are 14 T cell receptor beta chains from a single sample sequenced in a study of response to subunit inactivated influenza vaccine. MiXCR, run by TCRdb on the RT-PCR reads, gives a single entry per CDR3 protein. The sample comprises 530,000 or so distinct CDR3 sequences, around 13% of which are singletons, and around 10% rests with the top ten. The input for sequencing was PBMCs from blood, taken about 12 days after vaccination. Receptors were obtained from a man aged 50 or older who received an inactivated influenza vaccine.

Only a few counts were recorded for this clonotype. The chain recombines TRBV20-1 with TRBJ2-1; the match to TRBD2 covers 11 bases. The germline V gene encodes CDR1 DFQATT and CDR2 SNEGSKA (reference sequence). This CDR3 region has 16 residues. Trimming cost V 4 bases and J 4 bases; bases outside gene matches: 9. This chain's CDR3 is CSAIHLAGGWYNEQFF. In DNA form, the CDR3 reads TGCAGTGCTATCCACCTAGCGGGAGGTTGGTACAATGAGCAGTTCTTC.

V gene TRBV4-2 combines with J gene TRBJ1-2; unclear D gene. The CDR3 consists of 15 residues. Between the trimmed V and J ends, which lost 0 bases and 4 bases, there was a span of 12 bases. Looked up from germline, CDR1 is LGHNA and CDR2 is YNFKEQ. CDR3: CASSQEGAGAYGYTF. The CDR3 coding sequence is TGTGCCAGCAGCCAAGAGGGCGCTGGAGCCTATGGCTACACCTTC.

Only a few counts were recorded for this clonotype. The chain couples TRBV5-1 to TRBJ2-3; TRBD2 is a possible D gene (6 bases). V was pared by 4 bases and J by 2 bases, with 14 bases between. CDR1 is SGHRS, CDR2 YFSETQ, per germline. The length of the CDR3 is 15 residues. This chain's CDR3 is CASSPAGTATDTQYF. The DNA for the CDR3 is TGCGCCAGCAGCCCCGCAGGGACTGCCACAGATACGCAGTATTTT.

The rearrangement uses TRBV7-2 and TRBJ2-5, with TRBD1 matching over 11 bases. Germline CDR1 reads SGHTA; CDR2 reads FQGNSA. This CDR3 is built from 15 residues. V shed 4 bases, J shed 5 bases, and the junction held 6 bases outside the gene matches. The DNA of the CDR3 is TGTGCCAGCAGCTGGGGGACAGGGGGAGTTGAGACCCAGTACTTC. The encoded protein is CASSWGTGGVETQYF.

The chain recombines TRBV12-3 or TRBV12-4 with TRBJ2-2; TRBD1 aligns across 10 bases. Trimming at V came to 7 bases and at J to 3 bases, leaving 8 bases not matched to a gene. This CDR3 region has 16 residues. The CDR3 bases are TGTGCCAGCACCCAGTGGGGGACAGGGGACACCGGGGAGCTGTTTTTT. Encoded protein: CASTQWGTGDTGELFF.

This clonotype has just a few counts. The rearrangement links TRBV5-1 to TRBJ2-1; D might be TRBD1 (6 bases). From germline, CDR1 is SGHRS and CDR2 YFSETQ. Trimming took off 7 bases at V and 6 bases at J, with 14 bases between the two ends. This CDR3 is built from 13 residues. The chain's CDR3 is CASGRGGGNEQFF. In DNA form, the CDR3 reads TGCGCCAGCGGCAGGGGTGGAGGCAATGAGCAGTTCTTC.

This chain joins TRBV6-4 and TRBJ2-1; D is ambiguous. CDR3 length equals 13 residues. Germline V gene sequence: CDR1 MRHNA, CDR2 SNTAGT. V was trimmed by 2 bases and J by 10 bases, leaving 12 bases between them. The CDR3 is CASSDGPTGEQFF. The DNA for the CDR3 is TGTGCCAGCAGTGACGGACCGACTGGGGAGCAGTTCTTC.

The chain uses TRBV20-1 and TRBJ2-1; 8 bases agree with TRBD2. In germline, CDR1 is DFQATT, CDR2 SNEGSKA (reference sequence). Trimming took 6 bases from V and 0 from J; bases not matched to a gene: 4. CDR3 length: 14 residues. The CDR3 bases are TGCAGTGCAACTAGCGGAAACTCCTACAATGAGCAGTTCTTC. It yields the protein CSATSGNSYNEQFF.

The chain couples TRBV7-6 to TRBJ1-2; D is uncertain. This CDR3 is built from 13 residues. CDR1 and CDR2 from the germline V gene are SGHVS and FNYEAQ. Trimming removed 6 bases at V and 7 bases at J, with 15 bases between. Here the CDR3 reads CASREGDGAGYTF. In nucleotides, the CDR3 is TGTGCCAGCAGGGAGGGTGATGGTGCTGGCTACACCTTC.

In this sample, this clonotype turned up many times. The chain carries TRBV4-2 and TRBJ2-7, with TRBD2 identical over 9 bases. CDR3 length equals 15 residues. With 0 bases clipped from V and 6 bases from J, the junction kept 6 bases outside the gene matches. Germline V gene sequence: CDR1 LGHNA, CDR2 YNFKEQ. The CDR3, as DNA: TGTGCCAGCAGCCAAGACCCTAGCGGGGTGGGCGAGCAGTACTTC. Translated: CASSQDPSGVGEQYF.

This clonotype has more than one count but fewer than ten. The J gene is TRBJ1-4, the V gene TRBV29-1; perhaps TRBD1 as D (5 bases). V was trimmed by 4 bases and J by 0 bases, leaving 9 bases between them. CDR1 is SQVTM and CDR2 is ANQGSEA in the germline V gene. The CDR3 sequence is 14 residues long. The CDR3 protein is CSVGDGTTNEKLFF. In DNA, the CDR3 is TGCAGCGTTGGGGACGGTACAACTAATGAAAAACTGTTTTTT.

The V and J genes are TRBV12-3 or TRBV12-4 and TRBJ1-2; D not certain. The CDR3 is made up of 15 amino acids. V lost 7 bases and J 2 bases, leaving 17 bases between the germline ends. CDR3 region: CASTVSGRKNYGYTF. CDR3 nucleotide sequence: TGTGCCAGCACCGTTTCGGGCAGAAAAAACTATGGCTACACCTTC.

This clonotype was detected only a few times. This chain links TRBV4-1 with TRBJ2-3; no reliable D call. The germline V gene encodes CDR1 MGHRA and CDR2 YSYEKL. This CDR3 has 17 residues. With 0 bases removed from V and 0 bases from J, the gap between germline ends came to 13 bases. Here the CDR3 DNA reads TGCGCCAGCAGCCAAGATTTCGGGCACCACAGCACAGATACGCAGTATTTT. This sequence encodes CASSQDFGHHSTDTQYF.

This clonotype has a handful of counts. This sequence joins TRBV2 and TRBJ1-6; no reliable D call. The germline V and J ends were trimmed by 6 bases and 13 bases, with 22 bases remaining between them. Germline V CDR1 and CDR2: SNHLY, FYNNEI. There are 15 residues in the CDR3. DNA of the CDR3: TGTGCCAGCAGCGGCGGTGACGCTGGCTTATCTCCCCTCCACTTT. It encodes CASSGGDAGLSPLHF.